These 12 T cell receptor beta chains originate from one sample sequenced in a study of blood T cell repertoires in COVID-19. Only in-frame clones appear in the TCRdb table, and some are missing; sequencing was by immunoSEQ multiplex PCR. Of around 77,000 clones in the sample, around 83% were seen once. Sequencing was performed on peripheral blood. Every receptor here comes from a man at least 80 years old with acute or convalescent COVID-19.

This clone was seen just once. The V call is TRBV5-4, the J call TRBJ1-2; TRBD1 might be the D (5 bases). This CDR3 region has 14 residues. Germline V lookup: CDR1 SGHNT, CDR2 YYREEE (reference sequence). V was cut by 2 bases and J by 3 bases, with 11 bases left in between. The CDR3 nucleotides read TGTGCCAGCAGCTTCCGGGGGACGGACTATGGCTACACCTTC. Its protein is CASSFRGTDYGYTF. The full variable domain, its missing parts supplied by reference TRBV5-4 and TRBJ1-2, is ETGVTQSPTHLIKTRGQQVTLRCSSQSGHNTVSWYQQALGQGPQFIFQYYREEENGRGNFPPRFSGLQFPNYSSELNVNALELDDSALYLCASSFRGTDYGYTFGSGTRLTVV.

This chain links TRBV7-9 with TRBJ2-1; possible D gene TRBD1, 6 bases. This CDR3 is built from 14 residues. V was trimmed by 5 bases and J by 8 bases, leaving 16 bases between them. CDR1 SEHNR and CDR2 FQNEAQ come from the germline V gene (reference sequence). The CDR3 region is CASSLPGAVHEQFF. The CDR3, as DNA: TGTGCCAGCAGCCTCCCAGGGGCGGTGCATGAGCAGTTCTTC.

The V call is TRBV6-4, the J call TRBJ1-2; D might be TRBD1 (5 bases). The CDR3 contains 12 residues. The V end lost 3 bases, the J end lost 8 bases, and 10 bases lay between the germline ends. Per germline, CDR1 MRHNA and CDR2 SNTAGT. CDR3 nucleotides: TGTGCCAGCAGTGATAGGGGTTGGGGCTACACCTTC. It yields the protein CASSDRGWGYTF.

The V call is TRBV5-4, the J call TRBJ2-7; 7 bases are shared with TRBD1. Looked up from germline, CDR1 is SGHNT and CDR2 is YYREEE (reference sequence). The CDR3 is 15 amino acids. Germline trimming cut 3 bases from V and 0 bases from J; bases unmatched to any gene: 6. DNA of the CDR3: TGTGCCAGCAGCTCAACAGGGGACCCCTCCTACGAGCAGTACTTC. Protein product: CASSSTGDPSYEQYF. Full variable domain (outside the CDR3, taken from reference TRBV5-4 and TRBJ2-7): ETGVTQSPTHLIKTRGQQVTLRCSSQSGHNTVSWYQQALGQGPQFIFQYYREEENGRGNFPPRFSGLQFPNYSSELNVNALELDDSALYLCASSSTGDPSYEQYFGPGTRLTVT.

The chain has TRBV11-2 and TRBJ1-1; TRBD1 matches 8 bases. V was pared by 7 bases and J by 5 bases, with 9 bases of the junction left unmatched. The germline gives CDR1 SGHAT, CDR2 FQNNGV. The CDR3 has 14 residues. The CDR3 region is CASTKLTGETEAFF. The CDR3, as DNA: TGTGCCAGCACTAAACTGACAGGGGAAACTGAAGCTTTCTTT.

The chain has TRBV19 and TRBJ1-1; D remains unclear. Germline CDR1 is LNHDA and CDR2 is SQIVND (reference sequence). V was shortened by 6 bases and J by 0 bases, with 2 bases between the two germline ends. The CDR3 has 11 residues. The CDR3 loop is CASSLNTEAFF. The DNA of the CDR3 is TGTGCCAGTAGCTTGAACACTGAAGCTTTCTTT.

The V call is TRBV7-9, the J call TRBJ2-5; D perhaps matches TRBD1 (6 bases). This CDR3 has 14 amino acids. CDR1 is SEHNR, CDR2 FQNEAQ, per germline (reference sequence). Trimming took 3 bases from V and 7 from J, leaving 15 bases between them. The CDR3: CASSFLGGVGTQYF. CDR3 sequence (DNA): TGTGCCAGCAGCTTTTTAGGGGGAGTAGGGACCCAGTACTTC.

This chain joins TRBV28 and TRBJ2-4; perhaps TRBD1 as D (6 bases). This CDR3 contains 15 residues. Trimming shortened V by 4 bases and J by 3 bases, and 13 bases separated the two germline ends. Per germline, CDR1 MDHEN and CDR2 SYDVKM. The CDR3: CASSSATGRKNIQYF. The CDR3 DNA is TGTGCCAGCAGTTCCGCAACAGGGCGCAAAAACATTCAGTACTTC. The whole variable domain, filled in from reference TRBV28 and TRBJ2-4, reads DVKVTQSSRYLVKRTGEKVFLECVQDMDHENMFWYRQDPGLGLRLIYFSYDVKMKEKGDIPEGYSVSREKKERFSLILESASTNQTSMYLCASSSATGRKNIQYFGAGTRLSVL.

V gene TRBV2 combines with J gene TRBJ1-2; tentatively, D is TRBD1 (5 bases). V shed 6 bases and J shed 8 bases, with 16 bases lying between them. This CDR3 region has 13 residues. Germline CDR1 and CDR2: SNHLY and FYNNEI. This CDR3 is CASRNGGELGYTF. In DNA, the CDR3 is TGTGCCAGCAGGAACGGGGGGGAACTGGGCTACACCTTC.

The genes are TRBV4-1 and TRBJ2-3; no reliable D call. Germline assignment: CDR1 MGHRA and CDR2 YSYEKL. The CDR3 consists of 16 residues. The ends were cut back, 0 bases at V and 0 bases at J, with 10 bases in the middle. The DNA of the CDR3 is TGCGCCAGCAGCCAAGAACTCCTTGCTAGCACAGATACGCAGTATTTT. Protein sequence: CASSQELLASTDTQYF.

V gene TRBV6-2 or TRBV6-3 combines with J gene TRBJ2-1; 9 bases are shared with TRBD2. Germline V gene sequence: CDR1 MNHEY, CDR2 SVGEGT. The CDR3 runs 16 residues. After removal of 4 bases from V and 9 bases from J, the junction contained 13 bases not matched to a gene. The CDR3 here is CASSLQKGLARGEQFF. Here the CDR3 DNA reads TGTGCCAGCAGTTTACAGAAGGGACTAGCTAGGGGTGAGCAGTTCTTC.

The chain is built from TRBV6-6 and TRBJ1-1; D call uncertain. Germline lookup yields CDR1 MNHNY and CDR2 SVGAGI (reference sequence). Trimming left V 8 bases short and J 1 base short, with 17 bases between. The CDR3 loop spans 15 amino acids. The CDR3 here is CASCLGGMTNTEAFF. CDR3 in DNA: TGTGCCAGCTGTCTGGGAGGTATGACGAACACTGAAGCTTTCTTT.